The source of this TCR beta chain is a study of monozygotic twins with inflammatory bowel disease (dated by TCRdb to the late 2010s). Study-wide context: A total of approximately 28 monozygotic twin pairs were included in the full study, comprising nine German pairs (four IBD-concordant, five IBD-discordant) and 19 IBD-discordant Danish pairs. Disease-associated traits were sought mainly through comparisons between IBD patients and their genetically identical healthy co-twins within discordant pairs. Each individual had, on average, about 151 000 unique TCRalpha sequences and 181 000 unique TCRbeta sequences available for analysis. The paper as a whole reports these results and caveats: Measured by the inverse Simpson index, TCRbeta repertoire diversity was lower in IBD patients than in their healthy co-twins. Because patients were on differing immunosuppressive treatments, the repertoires may have picked up extra background noise and inter-individual variability. The analysis was unable to tell apart different T cell subtypes. Repertoire similarity did not differ between concordant and discordant twins, which could be due to limited statistical power. Fewer clonotypes were shared with other individuals by IBD patients than by healthy twins, most markedly in patients showing signs of disease activity. No single strong signal or clonotype linked to IBD turned up in the results, so the idea that one exists was not supported.

On this clonotype itself: It has no known antigen specificity.

From each donor, a roughly 2.5 ml peripheral blood sample was collected into PAXgene tubes and stored at -80 degrees C. Without T cell sorting, total RNA was isolated from whole blood using the PAXgene blood miRNA kit on an automated QIAcube. Peripheral blood from monozygotic twin pairs who were concordant or discordant for inflammatory bowel disease underwent deep TCRalpha and TCRbeta repertoire profiling using unique molecular barcoding. Smoking habits were recorded for all twin pairs, and individuals were classified as current, former or never smokers. Libraries were built with 5' RACE. Each TCR library was prepared from around 3,400 ng of total RNA. cDNA was synthesized with SMARTScribe reverse transcriptase in eight separate reactions per sample. During cDNA synthesis, template switching introduced unique molecular identifiers that contained a 6-nucleotide sample barcode. TCRalpha and TCRbeta cDNA was amplified in two nested PCRs of approximately 17 and 9 cycles, and bead purification was carried out after each PCR. Before amplification, the cDNA was both treated with uracil DNA-glycosylase and purified with the QIAquick PCR purification kit. The second PCR added Illumina TruSeq-compatible adapters along with sample-specific barcodes. TapeStation and Qubit were used to check library quality and concentration, and 5 to 6.5 ng of each library was pooled. Pooled libraries were sequenced on an Illumina HiSeq2500 single-index Rapid Run with 2 x 100 bp reads and custom sequencing primers. The paper's processing steps were these. MiGEC version 1.2.6 was used for UMI-based consensus assembly, which corrected PCR and sequencing errors. V(D)J alignment, clonotype assembly and CDR3 extraction were performed with MiXCR version 2.1.1. Normalisation of gene usage, clonotype sharing and MAIT/NKT TCR abundance was achieved by analysing the top 1000, 10 000 and 20 000 clonotypes per sample. Diversity was computed as the inverse Simpson index with the vegan R package after downsampling to 27 000 UMIs. Paired Mann-Whitney U tests on discordant twin pairs were used, with Benjamini-Hochberg multiple-testing correction. After TCRdb reprocessed the reads, each CDR3 protein sequence was kept as one row, without DNA. The V and J calls were determined by TCRdb, not by the authors. The sample table holds about 200,000 distinct CDR3 sequences. Together, the top ten hold around 7.7% of the sample.

In the germline V gene, CDR1 corresponds to MGHRA and CDR2 to YSYEKL. The CDR3 holds 14 amino acids from the cysteine to the phenylalanine. No DNA sequence is on record. The TCR originated in a human donor with ulcerative colitis or Crohn's disease, or a healthy co-twin of an affected twin (not recorded which). This sequence uses TRBV4-1 and TRBJ2-7. Specimen: blood. This receptor carries the CDR3 CASSPSLFSYEQYF.